This T cell receptor beta chain was sequenced during a study of T-cell memory formation after mild COVID-19. On the study more broadly: The study found TCR clusters largely donor specific. Overall study results and limits: In second-wave clones peaking day 37, SARS-CoV-2 specificity remained unconfirmed. The pre-infection memory compartment contained some responding clones, suggesting cross-reactive memory joined.

Only a few counts were recorded for this clonotype. Its matching antigen is unknown. The V gene's germline CDR1 is DFQATT and CDR2 SNEGSKA (reference sequence). There are 14 residues in the CDR3. V trimming: 4 bases; J trimming: 8 bases; junction bases outside the gene matches: 12. With constant-segment primers, 5'RACE yielded cDNA libraries of TCR alpha and TCR beta that carried sample barcodes and UMIs. TCRdb itself ran the 5' RACE reads through MiXCR, one entry per CDR3 protein. The data show some 210,000 distinct CDR3 sequences, approximately 30% seen once. The source of this sequence is an adult woman who had mild COVID-19 (a few samples of this study predate the infection). Cell type and time point are not known. This chain joins TRBV20-1 and TRBJ1-2; 8 positions agree with TRBD1. Sequencing input: PBMCs or a T cell subset sorted from them (not recorded which). The CDR3, as DNA: TGCAGTGCTATAATTTTGGCAGGGGGCTACGGCTACACCTTC. Translated: CSAIILAGGYGYTF.